This paragraph covers one TCR beta chain sequence. The antigen this receptor binds is unknown. Base qualities are not recorded, but no much larger clone differs from it by a single base. Different DNA sequences within this sample yield the same CDR3. The CDR3 goes from the cysteine to the phenylalanine over 11 residues. Only the CDR3 DNA stays, 33 bases, in frame from base 1. CDR1 and CDR2, looked up from the germline V gene, are SQVTM and ANQGSEA. For this chain, trimming is 7 bases at the V end and 5 bases at the J end, and the number of junction bases without a gene match is 2. Using the deep immunoSEQ assay, TCR CDR3 regions were amplified from genomic DNA by multiplex PCR. For each cell subset, the extracted genomic DNA was distributed evenly across all wells of several immunoSEQ 96-well plates, and each plate served as one replicate. For sorted subsets, each replicate PCR was loaded with 200 ng genomic DNA, equivalent to 25,000 to 35,000 T cell genomes. The purified libraries were quantified using a Qubit 3.0 fluorometer, sized with a Bioanalyzer 2100, and then quantified again using the KAPA Library Quantification kit. Every immunoSEQ 96-well plate was sequenced on a dedicated single-read 150-cycle Illumina NextSeq 550 flow cell. Per the authors' processing: Because the immunoSEQ output held only junctional sequences and lacked quality scores, the filtering could not match the filtering applied to full-length reads. Sequences were annotated with PyIR, a Python wrapper for IgBLAST v1.9, using IMGT germline references to assign V/J genes and CDR3. Reads were removed for weak V/J assignments (E-value above 1e-6), missing CDR3, stop codons, out-of-frame junctions, or ambiguous translated residues. A V3J clonotype was defined by an identical inferred V gene, J gene, and CDR3 amino acid sequence. Percentage overlap between repertoires was computed as shared unique clonotypes divided by the size of the smaller repertoire. Repertoire richness was assessed with RTK rarefaction, the Chao1 estimator, and Recon v2.1 estimates of unobserved clonotypes. Generation probabilities were computed with OLGA for all TCRbeta clonotypes obtained by the gDNA method from several donors. Not all clones reach the TCRdb copy of this immuneACCESS table, which keeps in-frame sequences only. Checked studies attribute under half of the gap to unresolved V genes and leave the rest unexplained. Clone size and the V and J calls come from that table; the DNA yielded D and trimming. The sample has about 2.2 million clones on record, more than 85% of them singletons. The ten largest clones capture more than 1.5% of the sample.

CD8 naive samples consisted of CD45RO-negative cells that were positively selected for CCR7, yielding a CD45RA+CCR7+ population without TemRA cells. Healthy HIV-negative adults with no recently reported acute infections or vaccinations were included as donors. Every donor was a Caucasian adult residing in Nashville, Tennessee, USA. After blood collection by leukapheresis, PBMCs were isolated using Ficoll-Histopaque density gradient centrifugation and then cryopreserved in the vapor phase of liquid nitrogen. Analytical flow cytometry was used to check the purity and quantity of each magnetically sorted T cell population. Each sorted fraction had its genomic DNA isolated and then quantified by UV absorbance on a Nanodrop 2000c. This specimen comes from a study of shared clonotypes between healthy human individuals (dated by TCRdb to the early 2020s). For the study in its entirety: A few men and two women, aged 18 to 49 years, made up the cohort. For each donor, CD4 naive and CD4 memory were each run on three plates, CD8 naive on two plates, and CD8 memory on one plate. To estimate repertoire size and how much clonotype sharing occurs between individuals, the study deeply sequenced the blood TCR repertoires of five or six healthy adults. To increase sequencing depth and limit assay-specific biases, TCR repertoire library preparation and sequencing were carried out by different laboratories using diverse techniques. Per donor, leukapheresis produced somewhere between about 0.94 and 9 billion PBMCs.

What the study reported, not specific to this receptor: Because the study included a small number of donors, the genetic and exposure-history diversity represented was limited. Incomplete sequencing was indicated by rarefaction of sorted-subset datasets, despite the large sequencing depth. Clonotypes shared by all four sorted-subset donors showed higher generation probabilities than non-shared clonotypes. Sampling was limited to blood, and TCR repertoires in tissue likely differ from TCR repertoires in blood. Based on pairwise subsampling, the degree of clonotype sharing among donors was expected to be affected by sequencing depth. Estimated clonotype richness was generally larger for naive than for memory subsets. Across a few donors, 4.5% to 6.5% of naive CD4, 3.5% of naive CD8, roughly 2.2% of memory CD4, and around 0.4% of memory CD8 clonotypes were shared.

This sequence uses TRBV29-1 and TRBJ1-1; TRBD1 aligns with 9 central bases. The sample comprised naive CD8+ T cells from PBMCs. The cell subset or site label, as the study defines it: CD45RA+CCR7+. The sequence was collected from a man aged 18 to 30 in good health. Some clones in this sample may be carry-over from other donors' samples. The sequenced DNA: TGCAGCGCGGGACAGGGTACTGAAGCTTTCTTT. It specifies CSAGQGTEAFF.